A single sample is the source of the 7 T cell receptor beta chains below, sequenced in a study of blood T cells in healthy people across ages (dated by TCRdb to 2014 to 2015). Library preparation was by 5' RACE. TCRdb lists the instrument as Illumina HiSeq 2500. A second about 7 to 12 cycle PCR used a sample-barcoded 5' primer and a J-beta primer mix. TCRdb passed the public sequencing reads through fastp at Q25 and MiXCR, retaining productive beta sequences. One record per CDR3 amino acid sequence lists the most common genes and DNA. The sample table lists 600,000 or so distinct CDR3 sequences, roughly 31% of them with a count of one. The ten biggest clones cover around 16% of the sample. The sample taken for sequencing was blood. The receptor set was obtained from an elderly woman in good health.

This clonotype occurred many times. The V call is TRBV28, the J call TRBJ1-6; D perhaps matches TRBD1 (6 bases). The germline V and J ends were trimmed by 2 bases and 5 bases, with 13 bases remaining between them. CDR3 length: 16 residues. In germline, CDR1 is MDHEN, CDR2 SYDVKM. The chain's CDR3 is CASSLVGGRDNSPLHF. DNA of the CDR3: TGTGCCAGCAGTTTAGTTGGGGGCCGGGATAATTCACCCCTCCACTTT.

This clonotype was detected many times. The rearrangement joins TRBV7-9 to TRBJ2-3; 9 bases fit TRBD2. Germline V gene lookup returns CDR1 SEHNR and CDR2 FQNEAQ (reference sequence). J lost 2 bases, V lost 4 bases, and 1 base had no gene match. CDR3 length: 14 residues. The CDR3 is CASSSSGATDTQYF. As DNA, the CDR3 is TGTGCCAGCAGCTCTAGCGGGGCCACAGATACGCAGTATTTT. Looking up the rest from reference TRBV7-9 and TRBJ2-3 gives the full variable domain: DTGVSQNPRHKITKRGQNVTFRCDPISEHNRLYWYRQTLGQGPEFLTYFQNEAQLEKSRLLSDRFSAERPKGSFSTLEIQRTEQGDSAMYLCASSSSGATDTQYFGPGTRLTVL.

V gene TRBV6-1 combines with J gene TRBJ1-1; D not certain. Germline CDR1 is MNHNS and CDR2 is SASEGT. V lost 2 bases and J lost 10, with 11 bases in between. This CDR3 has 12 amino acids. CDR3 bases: TGTGCCAGCAGTGAATTGGAGGTTGTAGCTTTCTTT. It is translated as CASSELEVVAFF.

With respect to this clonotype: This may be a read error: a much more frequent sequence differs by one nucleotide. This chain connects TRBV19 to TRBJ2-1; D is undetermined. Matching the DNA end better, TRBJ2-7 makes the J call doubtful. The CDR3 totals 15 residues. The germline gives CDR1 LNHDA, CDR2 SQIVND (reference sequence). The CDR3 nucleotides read TGTGCCAGTAGGCCGGCCCTGGGCTCCTACAATGAGCAGTACTTC. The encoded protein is CASRPALGSYNEQYF.

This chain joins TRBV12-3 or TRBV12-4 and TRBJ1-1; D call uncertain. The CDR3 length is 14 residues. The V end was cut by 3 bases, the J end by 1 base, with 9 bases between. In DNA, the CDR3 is TGTGCCAGCAGTTTCGCTAACAGGAACACTGAAGCTTTCTTT. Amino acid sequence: CASSFANRNTEAFF.

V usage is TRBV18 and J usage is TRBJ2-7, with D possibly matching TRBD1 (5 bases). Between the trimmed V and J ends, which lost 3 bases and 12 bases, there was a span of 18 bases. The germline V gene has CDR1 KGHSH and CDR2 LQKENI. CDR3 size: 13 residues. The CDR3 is CASSPEQGNGRYF. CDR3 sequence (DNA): TGTGCCAGCTCACCGGAGCAGGGAAATGGGCGGTACTTC. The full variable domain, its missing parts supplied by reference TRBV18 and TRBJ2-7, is NAGVMQNPRHLVRRRGQEARLRCSPMKGHSHVYWYRQLPEEGLKFMVYLQKENIIDESGMPKERFSAEFPKEGPSILRIQQVVRGDSAAYFCASSPEQGNGRYFGPGTRLTVT.

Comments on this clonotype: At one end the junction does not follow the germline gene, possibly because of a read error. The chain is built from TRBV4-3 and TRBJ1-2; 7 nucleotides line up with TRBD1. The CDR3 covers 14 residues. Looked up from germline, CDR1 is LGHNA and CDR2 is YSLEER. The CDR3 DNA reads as TGCGTCAGCAGCCAAGTGACAGGGAACTATGGCTACACCTTC. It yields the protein CVSSQVTGNYGYTF.